Following are 24 T cell receptor beta chains from one sample sequenced in a study of cytomegalovirus exposure and HLA in healthy donors. The PCR made use of 60 Vbeta and 13 Jbeta primers. Generated by immunoSEQ multiplex PCR, the TCRdb table keeps only in-frame clones and is missing some. The data show 150,000 to 250,000 clones, approximately 85% seen once. The sample taken for sequencing was PBMCs. All receptors derive from a girl aged 5-17 years in good health and CMV-seropositive.

The chain combines TRBV23-1 with TRBJ1-5; 7 positions match TRBD1. TRBV23-1 is an ORF; its function is uncertain. This CDR3 region has 14 residues. With V trimmed by 2 bases and J by 2 bases, 0 bases remained unmatched. The CDR3: CASSQGQGNQPQHF. Written as DNA, the CDR3 is TGCGCCAGCAGTCAAGGACAGGGCAATCAGCCCCAGCATTTT.

V and J are TRBV6-1 and TRBJ1-2; TRBD1 aligns across 7 bases. In germline, CDR1 is MNHNS, CDR2 SASEGT. With 3 bases clipped from V and 2 bases from J, the junction kept 0 bases outside the gene matches. The CDR3 sequence is 13 residues long. The CDR3 DNA reads as TGTGCCAGCAGTGAGACAGGGAACTATGGCTACACCTTC. Its protein product is CASSETGNYGYTF.

This chain connects TRBV4-3 to TRBJ1-2, with 8 bases aligning to TRBD1. The J segment lost 8 bases and the V segment lost 4 bases, leaving 12 bases of the junction unmatched. This CDR3 contains 15 residues. The V gene's germline CDR1 is LGHNA and CDR2 YSLEER. DNA of the CDR3: TGCGCCAGCAGCCGAGCGAGGCAGGGGGCGCGGGGCTACACCTTC. Translated: CASSRARQGARGYTF.

This clone was seen just once. The rearrangement uses TRBV5-4 and TRBJ2-1, with a tentative D call TRBD2 (7 bases). Germline values: CDR1 SGHNT, CDR2 YYREEE (reference sequence). Between the trimmed V and J ends, which lost 3 bases and 9 bases, there was a span of 13 bases. The CDR3 covers 13 residues. The CDR3 sequence: CASSSNREGEQFF. The CDR3 DNA reads TGTGCCAGCAGCTCCAACAGGGAGGGTGAGCAGTTCTTC.

The chain recombines TRBV11-3 with TRBJ2-1; tentatively, D is TRBD2 (6 bases). CDR1 and CDR2 from the germline V gene are SGHNT and YENEEA. Deletions cut 5 bases from V and 7 bases from J, with 15 bases between. The CDR3 has 14 amino acids. CDR3: CASSITGTSNEQFF. Written as DNA, the CDR3 is TGTGCCAGCAGCATAACCGGGACTTCGAATGAGCAGTTCTTC.

CDR3: CASSQDTGIAGHRPYEQYF. CDR3 DNA sequence: TGTGCCAGCAGCCAAGATACAGGAATAGCGGGGCATCGGCCCTACGAGCAGTACTTC. V gene TRBV4-2 combines with J gene TRBJ2-7; 8 bases are shared with TRBD2. The CDR3 covers 19 residues. Germline CDR1 is LGHNA and CDR2 is YNFKEQ. V shed 0 bases and J 2 bases; nucleotides not matched to a gene: 15.

This sequence joins TRBV19 and TRBJ1-1, with D possibly being TRBD1 (5 bases). Per germline, CDR1 LNHDA and CDR2 SQIVND (reference sequence). Trimming stripped 7 bases from V and 1 base from J, with 13 bases between. CDR3 size: 14 residues. The CDR3 DNA is TGTGCCAGTATCACAACGGGGGGGAACACTGAAGCTTTCTTT. Protein sequence: CASITTGGNTEAFF.

This chain uses TRBV4-3 with TRBJ2-7, with TRBD2 as a possible D gene (6 bases). CDR3 length: 15 residues. Per the germline V gene, CDR1 is LGHNA and CDR2 is YSLEER. Trimming took 0 bases from V and 5 from J, leaving 14 bases between them. CDR3 nucleotide sequence: TGCGCCAGCAGCCAAGAAACCGGGACTGACGACGAGCAGTACTTC. Its translation is CASSQETGTDDEQYF.

The rearrangement uses TRBV6-5 and TRBJ2-7; 8 bases fit TRBD1. The J segment lost 5 bases and the V segment lost 10 bases, leaving 4 bases of the junction unmatched. The CDR3 has 11 amino acids. CDR1 and CDR2 from the germline V gene are MNHEY and SVGAGI. The CDR3 sequence is CATTRGHEQYF. CDR3 DNA: TGTGCCACTACCAGGGGGCACGAGCAGTACTTC.

The V call is TRBV6-4, the J call TRBJ2-7, with 7 bases matching TRBD1. The junction had 11 bases not matched to a gene; V was cut back by 10 bases and J by 2 bases. CDR3 length: 14 residues. Per germline, CDR1 MRHNA and CDR2 SNTAGT. The CDR3 reads CANYQLQGTYEQYF. The CDR3, as DNA: TGTGCCAACTATCAACTACAGGGGACCTACGAGCAGTACTTC.

The V and J genes are TRBV19 and TRBJ1-1, with D perhaps TRBD1 (5 bases). The CDR3 has 13 amino acids. Per the germline V gene, CDR1 is LNHDA and CDR2 is SQIVND (reference sequence). Trimming took 7 bases from V and 0 from J, leaving 9 bases between them. DNA of the CDR3: TGTGCCAGTAAGACAGAGATGAACACTGAAGCTTTCTTT. This encodes CASKTEMNTEAFF.

The V and J genes are TRBV6-5 and TRBJ1-4; no clear D. CDR3 size: 15 residues. The V end lost 2 bases, the J end lost 2 bases, and 9 bases lay between the germline ends. CDR1 and CDR2 from the germline V gene are MNHEY and SVGAGI. CDR3: CASSYGPFTNEKLFF. The CDR3 DNA follows: TGTGCCAGCAGTTACGGGCCATTTACTAATGAAAAACTGTTTTTT.

This chain joins TRBV27 and TRBJ1-1; TRBD1 is a possible D gene (5 bases). The germline CDR1 and CDR2 sequences are MNHEY and SMNVEV (reference sequence). The CDR3 has 14 amino acids. V was clipped by 4 bases and J by 9 bases, with 18 bases between them. Written as DNA, the CDR3 is TGTGCCAGCAGTTGGGGGGGTCTAGCAGGGAAAGCTTTCTTT. Its protein product is CASSWGGLAGKAFF.

The chain has TRBV25-1 and TRBJ2-5; no definite D call. The germline V and J ends were trimmed by 1 base and 9 bases, with 21 bases remaining between them. CDR1 and CDR2 (germline): MGHDK, SYGVNS. This CDR3 comprises 16 residues. In DNA, the CDR3 is TGTGCCAGCAGTGAATCTATAAGACCCGAGCGTCGGGCCCAGTACTTC. As protein: CASSESIRPERRAQYF. Using reference TRBV25-1 and TRBJ2-5 for the parts outside the CDR3, the full variable domain is EADIYQTPRYLVIGTGKKITLECSQTMGHDKMYWYQQDPGMELHLIHYSYGVNSTEKGDLSSESTVSRIRTEHFPLTLESARPSHTSQYLCASSESIRPERRAQYFGPGTRLLVL.

The rearrangement joins TRBV19 to TRBJ2-2; 7 bases line up with TRBD2. The V gene's germline CDR1 is LNHDA and CDR2 SQIVND (reference sequence). The J segment lost 0 bases and the V segment lost 5 bases, leaving 9 bases of the junction unmatched. The CDR3 has 17 amino acids. The DNA for the CDR3 is TGTGCCAGTAGTCCCCCAGCGGGGACCGCGAACACCGGGGAGCTGTTTTTT. It translates to CASSPPAGTANTGELFF.

This clone was found a few times. This chain uses TRBV18 with TRBJ2-1; possible D gene TRBD1, 6 bases. Trimming left V 3 bases short and J 6 bases short, with 15 bases between. This CDR3 spans 15 amino acids. From germline, CDR1 is KGHSH and CDR2 LQKENI. Here the CDR3 DNA reads TGTGCCAGCTCACCCCCAGGGGCAGGGATCAATGAGCAGTTCTTC. Protein: CASSPPGAGINEQFF. The full variable domain, with the rest looked up from reference TRBV18 and TRBJ2-1, is NAGVMQNPRHLVRRRGQEARLRCSPMKGHSHVYWYRQLPEEGLKFMVYLQKENIIDESGMPKERFSAEFPKEGPSILRIQQVVRGDSAAYFCASSPPGAGINEQFFGPGTRLTVL.

The genes are TRBV4-3 and TRBJ2-1, with 10 bases fitting TRBD2. Germline CDR1 LGHNA, CDR2 YSLEER. With V trimmed by 0 bases and J by 7 bases, 9 bases remained unmatched. The CDR3 loop spans 17 amino acids. CDR3 coding DNA: TGCGCCAGCAGCCAAGATCTCAGCGGGGGGGCCGGGAATGAGCAGTTCTTC. It translates to CASSQDLSGGAGNEQFF.

The gene calls are TRBV7-8 and TRBJ1-5; D is possibly TRBD1 (6 bases). This CDR3 has 16 amino acids. With 4 bases removed from V and 1 base from J, the gap between germline ends came to 14 bases. The germline CDR1 and CDR2 sequences are SGHVS and FQNEAQ. DNA of the CDR3: TGTGCCAGCAGCTCTCACAGGGACATAAGCAATCAGCCCCAGCATTTT. Protein product: CASSSHRDISNQPQHF.

The V and J genes are TRBV7-6 and TRBJ2-2; perhaps TRBD1 as D (6 bases). From germline, CDR1 is SGHVS and CDR2 FNYEAQ. Trimming removed 1 base from V and 6 bases from J, with 15 bases in between. This CDR3 is built from 16 residues. DNA for the CDR3: TGTGCCAGCAGCTTAGAGGCGCACTCAGGGGCCGGGGAGCTGTTTTTT. As protein: CASSLEAHSGAGELFF.

This clone was counted between two and nine times. The chain combines TRBV5-1 with TRBJ1-2; 7 nucleotides align to TRBD1. The CDR3 contains 13 residues. V was pared by 3 bases and J by 6 bases, with 5 bases of the junction left unmatched. Germline V gives CDR1 SGHRS, CDR2 YFSETQ. The CDR3 spells CASSSQGVDGYTF. The CDR3 region has the DNA TGCGCCAGCAGCTCCCAGGGGGTAGATGGCTACACCTTC.

J is TRBJ2-5 and V is TRBV2; 11 nucleotides agree with TRBD2. The V and J ends lost 4 bases and 6 bases, in that order; junction bases with no gene match: 10. The CDR3 is 16 residues long. CDR1 is SNHLY, CDR2 FYNNEI, per germline. For the CDR3, the DNA is TGTGCCAGCAGTGTAACTAGCGGGGGCGTAATACAGACCCAGTACTTC. This codes for CASSVTSGGVIQTQYF.

This chain joins TRBV2 and TRBJ2-7; the D is unclear. CDR1 is SNHLY and CDR2 is FYNNEI in the germline V gene. The CDR3 spans 12 residues. Trimming removed 2 bases from V and 3 bases from J, with 5 bases in between. CDR3 in amino acids: CASSERSYEQYF. The CDR3 nucleotides read TGTGCCAGCAGTGAACGCAGCTACGAGCAGTACTTC.

The chain links TRBV27 to TRBJ2-7; 13 nucleotides align to TRBD2. The CDR3 is made up of 15 amino acids. The germline V gene encodes CDR1 MNHEY and CDR2 SMNVEV (reference sequence). Unmatched junction bases numbered 7, after V lost 6 bases and J lost 5 bases. This chain's CDR3 is CASSPGLAGSDEQYF. The CDR3, as DNA: TGTGCCAGCAGCCCGGGACTAGCGGGGTCCGACGAGCAGTACTTC.

The V call is TRBV27, the J call TRBJ1-4; weak D call: TRBD1 (5 bases). Germline CDR1 MNHEY, CDR2 SMNVEV (reference sequence). V dropped 1 base and J dropped 6 bases, with 9 bases sitting between them. This CDR3 is 14 amino acids long. The CDR3 sequence: CASSLLGVDEKLFF. The DNA for the CDR3 is TGTGCCAGCAGTTTATTAGGGGTGGATGAAAAACTGTTTTTT.